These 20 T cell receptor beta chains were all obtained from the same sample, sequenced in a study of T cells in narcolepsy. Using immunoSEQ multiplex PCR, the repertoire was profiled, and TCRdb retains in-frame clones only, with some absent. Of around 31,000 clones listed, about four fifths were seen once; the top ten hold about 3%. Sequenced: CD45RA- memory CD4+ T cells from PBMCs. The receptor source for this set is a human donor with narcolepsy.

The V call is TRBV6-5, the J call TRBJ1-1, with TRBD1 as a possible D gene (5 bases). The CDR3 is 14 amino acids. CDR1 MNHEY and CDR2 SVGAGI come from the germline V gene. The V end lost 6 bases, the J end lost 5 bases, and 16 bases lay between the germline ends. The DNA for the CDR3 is TGTGCCAGCAGCTGGACACCCGAGGGGACTGAAGCTTTCTTT. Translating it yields CASSWTPEGTEAFF.

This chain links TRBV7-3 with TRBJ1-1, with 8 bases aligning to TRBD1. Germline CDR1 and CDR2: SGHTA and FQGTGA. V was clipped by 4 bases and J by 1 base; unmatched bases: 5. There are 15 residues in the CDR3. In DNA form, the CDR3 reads TGTGCCAGCAGCTCTACCGGGACAGGGAACACTGAAGCTTTCTTT. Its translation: CASSSTGTGNTEAFF.

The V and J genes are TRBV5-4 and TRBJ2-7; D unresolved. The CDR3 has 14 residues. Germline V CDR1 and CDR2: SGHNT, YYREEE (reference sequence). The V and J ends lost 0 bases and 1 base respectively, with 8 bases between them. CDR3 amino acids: CASSLVLNSYEQYF. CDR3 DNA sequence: TGTGCCAGCAGCTTGGTGCTCAATTCCTACGAGCAGTACTTC.

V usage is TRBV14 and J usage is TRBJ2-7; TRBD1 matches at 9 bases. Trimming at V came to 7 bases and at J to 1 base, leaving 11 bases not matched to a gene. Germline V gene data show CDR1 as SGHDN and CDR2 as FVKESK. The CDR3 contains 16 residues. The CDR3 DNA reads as TGTGCCAGCACCCAGTCCGGGACAGGGAAATCCTACGAGCAGTACTTC. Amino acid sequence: CASTQSGTGKSYEQYF.

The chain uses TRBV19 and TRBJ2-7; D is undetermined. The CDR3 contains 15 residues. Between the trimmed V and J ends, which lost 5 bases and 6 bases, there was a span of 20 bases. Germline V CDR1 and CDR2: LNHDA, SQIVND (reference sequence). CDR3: CASSFPDQTMGEQYF. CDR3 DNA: TGTGCCAGTAGTTTCCCCGACCAGACCATGGGCGAGCAGTACTTC.

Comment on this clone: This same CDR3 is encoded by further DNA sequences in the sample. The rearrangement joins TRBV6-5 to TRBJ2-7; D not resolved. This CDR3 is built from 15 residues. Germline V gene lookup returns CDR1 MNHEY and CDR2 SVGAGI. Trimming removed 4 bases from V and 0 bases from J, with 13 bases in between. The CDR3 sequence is CASSSFPGVSYEQYF. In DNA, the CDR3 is TGTGCCAGCAGTTCTTTTCCAGGAGTCTCCTACGAGCAGTACTTC.

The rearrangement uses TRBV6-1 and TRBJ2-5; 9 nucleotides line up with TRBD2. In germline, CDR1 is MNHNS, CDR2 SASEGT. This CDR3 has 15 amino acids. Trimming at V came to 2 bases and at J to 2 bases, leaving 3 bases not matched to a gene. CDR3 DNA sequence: TGTGCCAGCAGTGAAATAGCGGGAGCACAAGAGACCCAGTACTTC. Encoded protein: CASSEIAGAQETQYF.

The CDR3 protein is CASSQGAPLYEQYF. As DNA, the CDR3 is TGTGCCAGCAGCCAGGGGGCCCCACTCTACGAGCAGTACTTC. The V call is TRBV6-6, the J call TRBJ2-7; 8 bases are a match to TRBD1. CDR1 MNHNY and CDR2 SVGAGI come from the germline V gene (reference sequence). The CDR3 sequence is 14 residues long. With V trimmed by 6 bases and J by 3 bases, 7 bases remained unmatched.

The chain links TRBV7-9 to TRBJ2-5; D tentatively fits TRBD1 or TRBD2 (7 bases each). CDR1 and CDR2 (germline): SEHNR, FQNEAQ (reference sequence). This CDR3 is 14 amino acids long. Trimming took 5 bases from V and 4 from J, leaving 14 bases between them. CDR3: CASSQGEGGETQYF. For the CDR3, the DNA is TGTGCCAGCAGCCAGGGGGAGGGTGGAGAGACCCAGTACTTC.

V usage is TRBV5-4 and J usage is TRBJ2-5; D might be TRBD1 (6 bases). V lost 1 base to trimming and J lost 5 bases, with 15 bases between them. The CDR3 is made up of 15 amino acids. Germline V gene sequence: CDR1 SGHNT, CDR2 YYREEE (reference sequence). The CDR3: CASSLNQGNMETQYF. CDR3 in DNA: TGTGCCAGCAGCTTGAACCAGGGGAATATGGAGACCCAGTACTTC. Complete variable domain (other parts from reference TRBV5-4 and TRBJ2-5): ETGVTQSPTHLIKTRGQQVTLRCSSQSGHNTVSWYQQALGQGPQFIFQYYREEENGRGNFPPRFSGLQFPNYSSELNVNALELDDSALYLCASSLNQGNMETQYFGPGTRLLVL.

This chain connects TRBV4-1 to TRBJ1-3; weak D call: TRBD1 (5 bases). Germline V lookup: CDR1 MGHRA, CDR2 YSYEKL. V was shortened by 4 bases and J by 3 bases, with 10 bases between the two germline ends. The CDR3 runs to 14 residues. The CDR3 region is CASSPSGGGNTIYF. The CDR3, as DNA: TGCGCCAGCAGCCCCAGCGGGGGTGGAAACACCATATATTTT.

CDR3 residues: CASSLNRGHNEQFF. CDR3 DNA: TGTGCCAGCAGCCTCAACAGGGGGCACAATGAGCAGTTCTTC. The rearrangement joins TRBV7-3 to TRBJ2-1; TRBD1 matches 9 bases. The CDR3 consists of 14 residues. Unmatched junction bases numbered 4, after V lost 5 bases and J lost 5 bases. Germline CDR1 is SGHTA and CDR2 is FQGTGA.

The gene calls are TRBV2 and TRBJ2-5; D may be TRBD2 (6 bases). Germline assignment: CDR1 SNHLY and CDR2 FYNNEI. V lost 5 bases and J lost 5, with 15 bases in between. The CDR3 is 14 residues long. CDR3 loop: CASSPSTRGETQYF. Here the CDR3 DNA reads TGTGCCAGCAGTCCCTCGACTAGAGGGGAGACCCAGTACTTC.

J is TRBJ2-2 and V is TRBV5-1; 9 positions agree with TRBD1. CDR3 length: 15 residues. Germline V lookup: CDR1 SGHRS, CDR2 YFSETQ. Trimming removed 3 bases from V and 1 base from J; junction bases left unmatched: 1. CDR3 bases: TGCGCCAGCAGCTCGGACAGGGGGAACACCGGGGAGCTGTTTTTT. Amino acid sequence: CASSSDRGNTGELFF.

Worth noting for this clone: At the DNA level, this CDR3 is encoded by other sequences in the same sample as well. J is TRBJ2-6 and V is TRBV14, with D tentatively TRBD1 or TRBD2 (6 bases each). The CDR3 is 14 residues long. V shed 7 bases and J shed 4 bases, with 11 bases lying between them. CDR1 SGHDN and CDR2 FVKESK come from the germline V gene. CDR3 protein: CASTSGAGANVLTF. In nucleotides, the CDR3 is TGTGCCAGCACGTCGGGGGCCGGGGCCAACGTCCTGACTTTC. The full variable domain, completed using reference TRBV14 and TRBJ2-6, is EAGVTQFPSHSVIEKGQTVTLRCDPISGHDNLYWYRRVMGKEIKFLLHFVKESKQDESGMPNNRFLAERTGGTYSTLKVQPAELEDSGVYFCASTSGAGANVLTFGAGSRLTVL.

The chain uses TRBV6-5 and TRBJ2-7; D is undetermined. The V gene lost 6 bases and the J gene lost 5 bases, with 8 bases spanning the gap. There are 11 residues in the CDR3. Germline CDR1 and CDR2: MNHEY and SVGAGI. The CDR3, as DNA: TGTGCCAGCAGGTTTAACAACGAGCAGTACTTC. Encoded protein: CASRFNNEQYF.

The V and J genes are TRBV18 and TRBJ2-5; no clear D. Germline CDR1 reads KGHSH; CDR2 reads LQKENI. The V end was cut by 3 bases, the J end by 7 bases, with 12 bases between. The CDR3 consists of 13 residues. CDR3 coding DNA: TGTGCCAGCTCACCCCGTCGGCCAGGGACCCAGTACTTC. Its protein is CASSPRRPGTQYF.

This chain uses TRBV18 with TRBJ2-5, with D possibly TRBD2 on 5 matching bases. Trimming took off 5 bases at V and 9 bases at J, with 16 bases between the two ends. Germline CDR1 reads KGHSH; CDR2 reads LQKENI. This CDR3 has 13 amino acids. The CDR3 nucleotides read TGTGCCAGCTCAGAGACCGAGGGAGTGGCCCAGTACTTC. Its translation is CASSETEGVAQYF. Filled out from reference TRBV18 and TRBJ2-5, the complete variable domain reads NAGVMQNPRHLVRRRGQEARLRCSPMKGHSHVYWYRQLPEEGLKFMVYLQKENIIDESGMPKERFSAEFPKEGPSILRIQQVVRGDSAAYFCASSETEGVAQYFGPGTRLLVL.

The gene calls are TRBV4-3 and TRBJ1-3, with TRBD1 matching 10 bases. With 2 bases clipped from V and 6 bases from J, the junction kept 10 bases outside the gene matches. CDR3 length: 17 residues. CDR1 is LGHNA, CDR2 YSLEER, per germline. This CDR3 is CASSQSAGTGDLNTIYF. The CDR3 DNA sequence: TGCGCCAGCAGCCAATCAGCCGGGACAGGGGATCTAAACACCATATATTTT.

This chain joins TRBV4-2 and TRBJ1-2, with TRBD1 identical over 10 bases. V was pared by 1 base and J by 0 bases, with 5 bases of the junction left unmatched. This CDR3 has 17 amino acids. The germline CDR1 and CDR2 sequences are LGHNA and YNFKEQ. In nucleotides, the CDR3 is TGTGCCAGCAGCCAAGTTATCGGGACAGGGGCTAACTATGGCTACACCTTC. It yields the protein CASSQVIGTGANYGYTF.